This TCR beta chain was identified during a study of blood T cells in healthy people across ages. Germline lookup yields CDR1 MGHRA and CDR2 YSYEKL. This CDR3 is 15 amino acids long. The V gene lost 0 bases and the J gene lost 8 bases, with 16 bases spanning the gap. For the second PCR, which ran for 7 to 11 cycles, a sample-barcoded 5' primer and a J-beta primer mix were used. A 12-random-nucleotide template-switch adaptor tagged each cDNA molecule. TCRdb reanalysed the 5' RACE reads using MiXCR and keeps one entry per CDR3 protein. The sample has 1.4 million to 1.5 million distinct CDR3 sequences; roughly 40% are singletons. This clonotype came up a few times. Healthy Caucasian individuals from Russia aged roughly 6 to 90 were enrolled as donors. Each sample gave at least 6.5 million isolated PBMCs.

The chain is built from TRBV4-1 and TRBJ1-2, with D possibly being TRBD1 (5 bases). The receptor was isolated from a woman under 30 in good health. Sequencing input: blood. CDR3 nucleotides: TGCGCCAGCAGCCAAGACCCACAGGCGCGGTTCGGCTACACCTTC. This sequence encodes CASSQDPQARFGYTF.